These 20 T cell receptor beta chains originate from one sample sequenced in a study of CD8+CD57+ T cells in acquired aplastic anemia. Genomic DNA templated the TCR beta VDJ and CDR3 profiling. TCRdb reanalysed the reads using MiXCR and keeps one entry per CDR3 protein. The data show some 410,000 distinct CDR3 sequences, 65% to 80% seen once. Sequencing was done on a sample of sorted CD4+, CD8+, or CD8+CD57+ T cells (not recorded which) from PBMCs. These receptors all come from a human donor in good health, serving as a control.

The V gene is TRBV12-3 or TRBV12-4, the J gene TRBJ2-2; D is uncertain. V lost 6 bases, J lost 6 bases, and 8 bases lay in between. CDR3 size: 12 residues. The CDR3 here is CASRMIAGELFF. In DNA form, the CDR3 reads TGTGCCAGCAGGATGATAGCCGGGGAGCTGTTTTTT.

The chain recombines TRBV7-9 with TRBJ1-6, with TRBD1 matching over 9 bases. V lost 5 bases to trimming and J lost 10 bases; unmatched junction nucleotides: 9. CDR3 length equals 15 residues. Germline V gives CDR1 SEHNR, CDR2 FQNEAQ (reference sequence). CDR3 DNA sequence: TGTGCCAGCAGCGTCGGAGGACAGGGGAGATCACCCCTCCACTTT. It specifies CASSVGGQGRSPLHF. The full variable domain, completed using reference TRBV7-9 and TRBJ1-6, is DTGVSQNPRHKITKRGQNVTFRCDPISEHNRLYWYRQTLGQGPEFLTYFQNEAQLEKSRLLSDRFSAERPKGSFSTLEIQRTEQGDSAMYLCASSVGGQGRSPLHFGNGTRLTVT.

The V gene is TRBV7-2, the J gene TRBJ2-5; 7 nucleotides line up with TRBD1. CDR1 and CDR2 (germline): SGHTA, FQGNSA. Trimming cost V 5 bases and J 5 bases; bases outside gene matches: 8. The CDR3 extends over 14 amino acids. CDR3 DNA: TGTGCCAGCAGCCCAGACAGGGCGCGGGAGACCCAGTACTTC. Protein product: CASSPDRARETQYF. The full variable domain, with the rest looked up from reference TRBV7-2 and TRBJ2-5, is GAGVSQSPSNKVTEKGKDVELRCDPISGHTALYWYRQSLGQGLEFLIYFQGNSAPDKSGLPSDRFSAERTGGSVSTLTIQRTQQEDSAVYLCASSPDRARETQYFGPGTRLLVL.

Details on this clonotype: A much larger clone differs from this one at a single base, so this may be a read error. The chain has TRBV12-3 or TRBV12-4 and TRBJ2-5; tentative D call: TRBD1 (6 bases). This CDR3 has 13 amino acids. This CDR3 is CAGRGHFQETQYF. CDR3 nucleotides: TGTGCCGGCAGGGGACATTTCCAAGAGACCCAGTACTTC.

The chain carries TRBV12-5 and TRBJ1-1; 8 nucleotides agree with TRBD1. The CDR3 length is 14 residues. Germline assignment: CDR1 LGHNT and CDR2 FRNRAP. The ends lost 1 base at V and 4 bases at J; junction bases unmatched: 2. CDR3 loop: CASGLGTGSTEAFF. The CDR3 DNA reads as TGTGCTAGTGGTTTGGGGACAGGGAGCACTGAAGCTTTCTTT.

A remark on this clonotype: A much larger clone sits a single nucleotide away, making a read error possible. The chain joins TRBV6-2 or TRBV6-3 to TRBJ1-4, with 9 bases lining up with TRBD1. From germline, CDR1 is MNHEY and CDR2 SVGEGT. The length of the CDR3 is 15 residues. J gave up 7 bases and V 5 bases, and 8 bases lay outside the gene matches. The CDR3 DNA is TGTGCCAGCAGTGCGGGGACAGGGATTTTTGAAAAACTGTTTTTT. This translates into CASSAGTGIFEKLFF.

The chain joins TRBV11-3 to TRBJ1-2, with no clear D. Trimming left V 5 bases short and J 5 bases short, with 18 bases between. The CDR3 spans 15 residues. Germline V lookup: CDR1 SGHNT, CDR2 YENEEA. The CDR3 DNA reads TGTGCCAGCAGCCAAATGCAGAGACCAATGTATGGCTACACCTTC. Protein sequence: CASSQMQRPMYGYTF. Full variable domain (outside the CDR3, taken from reference TRBV11-3 and TRBJ1-2): EAGVVQSPRYKIIEKKQPVAFWCNPISGHNTLYWYLQNLGQGPELLIRYENEEAVDDSQLPKDRFSAERLKGVDSTLKIQPAELGDSAVYLCASSQMQRPMYGYTFGSGTRLTVV.

This clonotype was counted at least ten times. The chain employs TRBV2 and TRBJ1-5; no clear D. This CDR3 contains 13 residues. Germline V gives CDR1 SNHLY, CDR2 FYNNEI. V lost 8 bases and J 2 bases, leaving 10 bases between the germline ends. The CDR3 loop is CASGVLGNQPQHF. CDR3 DNA: TGTGCCAGCGGGGTCTTGGGCAATCAGCCCCAGCATTTT.

This clonotype was seen ten or more times. J is TRBJ2-5 and V is TRBV7-2, with 12 bases aligning to TRBD2. The CDR3 spans 16 residues. V shed 1 base and J 7 bases; nucleotides not matched to a gene: 7. Germline CDR1 is SGHTA and CDR2 is FQGNSA. The CDR3 DNA follows: TGTGCCAGCAGCTTAGGGTCTAGCGGGGGGGCCGGGACCCAGTACTTC. The encoded protein is CASSLGSSGGAGTQYF.

This clonotype was counted between two and nine times. Because the CDR3 is missing its conserved closing phenylalanine or tryptophan, this is likely a read error. The rearrangement links TRBV20-1 to TRBJ1-1; D perhaps matches TRBD1 (5 bases). Between the trimmed V and J ends, which lost 7 bases and 0 bases, there was a span of 18 bases. Germline CDR1 reads DFQATT; CDR2 reads SNEGSKA (reference sequence). The CDR3 has 15 residues. This chain's CDR3 is CSVWRGQTLNTEAFS. CDR3 in DNA: TGCAGTGTTTGGCGGGGCCAGACTTTGAACACTGAAGCTTTCTCT.

The chain joins TRBV6-6 to TRBJ1-4; TRBD1 matches 7 bases. V lost 7 bases and J lost 13; bases outside the gene matches: 6. The CDR3 contains 11 residues. CDR1 MNHNY and CDR2 SVGAGI come from the germline V gene (reference sequence). CDR3 region: CASNIQGRLFF. Here the CDR3 DNA reads TGTGCCAGCAATATACAGGGGAGACTGTTTTTT.

Comment on this clonotype: This sequence may be a read error, since a much larger clone differs from it by one base. The rearrangement joins TRBV30 to TRBJ1-4; D not certain. Germline-derived CDR1 and CDR2 are GTSNPN and SVGIG (reference sequence). The CDR3 loop spans 11 amino acids. CDR3 sequence (DNA): TGTGCCTGGAGTGAAAAGGAAAGACTGTTTTTT. Amino acid sequence: CAWSEKERLFF. Variable domain in full (rest from reference TRBV30 and TRBJ1-4): SQTIHQWPATLVQPVGSPLSLECTVEGTSNPNLYWYRQAAGRGLQLLFYSVGIGQISSEVPQNLSASRPQDRQFILSSKKLLLSDSGFYLCAWSEKERLFFGSGTQLSVL.

The chain combines TRBV6-5 with TRBJ2-7, with unresolved D. V was cut by 2 bases and J by 6 bases, with 2 bases left in between. CDR1 is MNHEY, CDR2 SVGAGI, per germline. The CDR3 consists of 10 residues. As DNA, the CDR3 is TGTGCCAGCAGTTACCCCGAGCAGTACTTC. This translates into CASSYPEQYF.

The CDR3 DNA reads TGCGCCAGCAGCTCTAAACGGACAGAGCAGACCCAGTACTTC. This codes for CASSSKRTEQTQYF. This chain joins TRBV5-1 and TRBJ2-5; D might be TRBD1 (6 bases). CDR3 size: 14 residues. CDR1 and CDR2 from the germline V gene are SGHRS and YFSETQ. V lost 3 bases and J 6 bases, leaving 15 bases between the germline ends.

The chain employs TRBV14 and TRBJ2-1, with TRBD2 identical over 11 bases. Looked up from germline, CDR1 is SGHDN and CDR2 is FVKESK. The CDR3 loop spans 17 amino acids. V was pared by 4 bases and J by 8 bases, with 13 bases of the junction left unmatched. The CDR3 spells CASSPISGGANEHEQFF. The DNA of the CDR3 is TGTGCCAGCAGCCCGATTAGCGGGGGGGCCAACGAGCATGAGCAGTTCTTC.

The rearrangement joins TRBV7-2 to TRBJ2-7; TRBD2 matches 7 bases. Losses at the gene ends were 1 base for V and 0 bases for J; bases not matched to a gene: 6. The CDR3 spans 16 residues. Germline CDR1 and CDR2: SGHTA and FQGNSA. The CDR3: CASSLVPCGSSYEQYF. The CDR3, as DNA: TGTGCCAGCAGCTTAGTTCCTTGCGGGAGCTCCTACGAGCAGTACTTC. The whole variable domain, remainder taken from reference TRBV7-2 and TRBJ2-7, is GAGVSQSPSNKVTEKGKDVELRCDPISGHTALYWYRQSLGQGLEFLIYFQGNSAPDKSGLPSDRFSAERTGGSVSTLTIQRTQQEDSAVYLCASSLVPCGSSYEQYFGPGTRLTVT.

On this clonotype itself: This may stem from a read error, because a much larger clone lies one nucleotide away. The chain employs TRBV7-4 and TRBJ2-1, with 8 positions matching TRBD1. CDR3 length equals 13 residues. J was trimmed by 12 bases and V by 9 bases; bases with no gene match: 13. The germline V gene has CDR1 SGHVT and CDR2 SQSDAQ. The CDR3, as DNA: TGTGCCAGGAATCGCCAGGGGGCGGTGGGGCAGTTCTTC. It yields the protein CARNRQGAVGQFF.

This clonotype appeared once. V gene TRBV7-8 combines with J gene TRBJ2-1; D not resolved. The V end lost 8 bases, the J end lost 9 bases, and 11 bases lay between the germline ends. Germline-derived CDR1 and CDR2 are SGHVS and FQNEAQ. CDR3 size: 11 residues. Written as DNA, the CDR3 is TGTGCCAGCCACTACAACGGTGAGCAGTTCTTC. Protein: CASHYNGEQFF.

V gene TRBV29-1 combines with J gene TRBJ2-1; 10 bases are a match to TRBD2. Per the germline V gene, CDR1 is SQVTM and CDR2 is ANQGSEA. This CDR3 contains 14 residues. With V trimmed by 5 bases and J by 4 bases, 5 bases remained unmatched. Here the CDR3 reads CSVSGLAVYNEQFF. The CDR3 nucleotides read TGCAGCGTTAGCGGACTAGCGGTTTACAATGAGCAGTTCTTC.

As to this clonotype: At one end the junction does not follow the germline gene, possibly because of a read error. In nucleotides, the CDR3 is TGCGCCAGCAGTTTAGCGGGGGGGCGTTTC. Translation gives CASSLAGGRF. The chain employs TRBV5-1 and TRBJ1-2, with a tentative D call TRBD1 (6 bases). CDR3 length: 10 amino acids. CDR1 and CDR2 from the germline V gene are SGHRS and YFSETQ.